Given below is one T cell receptor beta chain in context. Its antigen is still unknown. The CDR3 extends over 13 amino acids. Trimming removed 6 bases from V and 2 bases from J, with 14 bases in between. Germline loops: CDR1 DFQATT, CDR2 SNEGSKA (reference sequence). PBMCs were obtained from over 8.5 ml fresh peripheral blood. The CDR3 regions of TCR beta were amplified from RNA transcripts. TCR CDR3 regions were first amplified by RT-PCR with HTBI primers. TCRdb used MiXCR to reprocess the multiplex PCR reads, holding one entry per CDR3 protein. The sample consists of 490,000 or so distinct CDR3 sequences, 22% of them appearing once. The entry originates in a study of T cells in Graves' hyperthyroidism and ophthalmopathy. Overall study results and limits: Ophthalmopathy and stable hyperthyroidism were told apart by a 13 V-J model. Researchers found most expanded thyroid clonotypes above 0.001 in blood as well.

This clonotype was obtained from a woman aged 70 to 79 with Graves' ophthalmopathy. The sequenced sample was blood. The chain has TRBV20-1 and TRBJ2-7, with D perhaps matching TRBD2 (6 bases). CDR3 sequence reads: CSAPGTPTYEQYF. The CDR3 nucleotides read TGCAGTGCCCCCGGGACTCCTACCTACGAGCAGTACTTC.